The clone carrying this TCR beta chain turned up a few times. These data originate in a study of cytomegalovirus exposure and HLA in healthy donors. PCR amplification relied on 60 Vbeta primers (plus 13 Jbeta primers). This table comes from immunoSEQ multiplex PCR, and its TCRdb copy is limited to in-frame clones, with some not included. The table lists 120,000 or so clones, around 66% of them singletons. Trimming removed 5 bases at V and 3 bases at J, with 13 bases between. Germline V gene sequence: CDR1 MNHNS, CDR2 SASEGT. The CDR3 has 14 residues. V and J are TRBV6-1 and TRBJ1-1; unclear D gene. The sequence was obtained from a woman in her forties in good health and CMV-seropositive. Sequenced: PBMCs. The CDR3 here is CASSHQEAHTEAFF. CDR3 sequence (DNA): TGTGCCAGCAGTCACCAAGAGGCCCACACTGAAGCTTTCTTT.